A selection of T cell receptor beta chains follows, all from one sample in a study of shared clonotypes between healthy human individuals. Generated by immunoSEQ multiplex PCR, the TCRdb table keeps only in-frame clones and is missing some. The sample lists about 380,000 clones, roughly 96% occurring once. Specimen: memory CD8+ T cells sorted from blood. The receptors stem from a man aged 30 to 39 in good health. CDR3s include the opening cysteine and the closing phenylalanine or tryptophan. A D gene is named only where the DNA matches it firmly. Clone size appears in some rows only: once, few, many, or a class for an expanded clone.

J gene,D gene,V gene,clone size,CDR3 protein,CDR3 DNA
TRBJ2-5,-,TRBV30,once,CAWTVGGETQYF,TGTGCCTGGACGGTCGGGGGAGAGACCCAGTACTTC
TRBJ1-3,-,TRBV30,few,CAWSVPGETGNTIYF,TGTGCCTGGAGTGTACCAGGGGAAACTGGAAACACCATATATTTT
TRBJ1-1,-,TRBV5-4,-,CASSLEGNTEAFF,TGTGCCAGCAGCTTAGAGGGTAACACTGAAGCTTTCTTT
TRBJ2-1,-,TRBV7-2,-,CASSAGLPRYNEQFF,TGTGCCAGCAGCGCGGGACTCCCCCGTTACAATGAGCAGTTCTTC
TRBJ2-3,-,TRBV6-6,-,CASSYKLIDTDTQYF,TGTGCCAGCAGTTATAAGCTAATTGATACCGATACGCAGTATTTT
TRBJ1-2,TRBD1,TRBV28,-,CASSSWTGGSYGYTF,TGTGCCAGCAGTTCCTGGACAGGGGGCAGCTATGGCTACACCTTC
TRBJ2-7,TRBD2,TRBV4-2,-,CASSQGLAGGPSYEQYF,TGTGCCAGCAGCCAAGGACTAGCGGGAGGGCCGTCCTACGAGCAGTACTTC
TRBJ1-3,-,TRBV7-9,-,CASSSPLGRRKGNTIYF,TGTGCCAGCAGCTCCCCCCTGGGCAGGCGGAAAGGAAACACCATATATTTT
TRBJ2-5,-,TRBV6-5,-,CASGVQGVETQYF,TGTGCCAGCGGAGTCCAGGGAGTCGAGACCCAGTACTTC
TRBJ1-5,-,TRBV21-1,-,CASSKGRQLPF,TGTGCCAGCAGCAAAGGCAGACAGCTACCTTTT
TRBJ2-5,TRBD1,TRBV19,-,CASSMAVGTGAETQYF,TGTGCCAGTAGTATGGCAGTCGGGACAGGGGCAGAGACCCAGTACTTC
TRBJ1-5,TRBD1,TRBV18,-,CASSPLKGAKPQHF,TGTGCCAGCTCACCGCTTAAGGGGGCGAAGCCCCAGCATTTT
TRBJ2-2,-,TRBV15,-,CATSSREGRTGELFF,TGTGCCACCTCATCCCGAGAGGGGCGCACCGGGGAGCTGTTTTTT
TRBJ2-3,-,TRBV29-1,-,CSAGGGLTDTQYF,TGCAGCGCCGGTGGGGGGCTTACAGATACGCAGTATTTT
TRBJ2-2,-,TRBV5-4,-,CAFSTGISTGELFF,TGTGCCTTCTCAACAGGGATATCGACCGGGGAGCTGTTTTTT
TRBJ2-1,-,TRBV13,-,CASSLSGINEQFF,TGTGCCAGCAGCTTATCAGGGATAAATGAGCAGTTCTTC
TRBJ1-1,TRBD1,TRBV2,-,CATTGGGNTEAFF,TGTGCCACGACAGGGGGGGGGAACACTGAAGCTTTCTTT
TRBJ2-5,-,TRBV5-1,-,CASSLWGGDQETQYF,TGCGCCAGCAGCTTGTGGGGGGGCGACCAAGAGACCCAGTACTTC
TRBJ1-5,-,TRBV2,once,CASSEGGGQPQHF,TGTGCCAGCAGTGAGGGGGGAGGACAGCCCCAGCATTTT
TRBJ2-3,-,TRBV9,-,CASSASTDTQYF,TGTGCCAGCAGCGCGAGCACAGATACGCAGTATTTT
TRBJ2-7,TRBD1,TRBV7-6,-,CASSTRTGTEEYEQYF,TGTGCCAGCAGCACCCGGACAGGGACAGAGGAATACGAGCAGTACTTC
TRBJ2-7,-,TRBV28,-,CASSFFGTFDYDYEQYF,TGTGCCAGCAGTTTTTTCGGCACCTTCGATTACGACTACGAGCAGTACTTC
TRBJ1-4,-,TRBV20-1,-,CSATEGGKLFF,TGCAGTGCTACGGAGGGTGGGAAACTGTTTTTT
TRBJ2-4,-,TRBV7-9,once,CASSLAGAKNIQYF,TGTGCCAGCAGCTTAGCAGGGGCCAAAAACATTCAGTACTTC
TRBJ2-7,-,TRBV27,-,CASSSPGSEQYF,TGTGCCAGCAGTTCCCCAGGGAGCGAGCAGTACTTC
TRBJ2-7,TRBD2,TRBV5-1,-,CASSSWGGRPHEQYF,TGCGCCAGCTCTTCTTGGGGCGGGAGACCCCACGAGCAGTACTTC
TRBJ2-7,TRBD1,TRBV7-8,-,CASSTPGQGSYEQYF,TGTGCCAGCAGCACACCGGGACAGGGCTCCTACGAGCAGTACTTC
TRBJ2-1,-,TRBV11-2,-,CASSRQGNEQFF,TGTGCCAGCAGCCGGCAGGGCAATGAGCAGTTCTTC
TRBJ2-6,-,TRBV5-4,-,CASSLGYSGANVLTF,TGTGCCAGCAGCTTGGGGTATTCTGGGGCCAACGTCCTGACTTTC